These 9 T cell receptor beta chains share one sample of origin, sequenced in a study of cytomegalovirus exposure and HLA in healthy donors. Here immunoSEQ multiplex PCR was the method, and the copy in TCRdb shows in-frame clones only, minus some. Here the sample spans 150,000 to 200,000 clones, 95% to 96% being singletons. The sample taken for sequencing was PBMCs. Receptor source: a woman between 18 and 29 years old in good health and CMV-seronegative.

V is TRBV5-1 and J is TRBJ2-2; TRBD2 matches 13 bases. This CDR3 contains 18 residues. The V segment lost 2 bases and the J segment 2 bases; nucleotides outside the gene matches: 6. CDR1 SGHRS and CDR2 YFSETQ come from the germline V gene. Here the CDR3 reads CASSFQLAGGSNTGELFF. The DNA of the CDR3 is TGCGCCAGCAGCTTTCAACTAGCGGGGGGGAGTAACACCGGGGAGCTGTTTTTT.

The V gene is TRBV6-1, the J gene TRBJ2-3, with 8 bases that match TRBD2. The CDR3 consists of 13 residues. Germline assignment: CDR1 MNHNS and CDR2 SASEGT. The J segment lost 2 bases and the V segment lost 10 bases, leaving 5 bases of the junction unmatched. The CDR3 sequence: CAIRTSNTDTQYF. The DNA for the CDR3 is TGTGCCATCAGGACTAGCAACACAGATACGCAGTATTTT.

V usage is TRBV5-1 and J usage is TRBJ2-5, with 9 bases that match TRBD2. The ends lost 0 bases at V and 2 bases at J; junction bases unmatched: 5. Germline V gene data show CDR1 as SGHRS and CDR2 as YFSETQ. The CDR3 is 16 residues long. The CDR3 coding sequence is TGCGCCAGCAGCTTGGGACTAGCGGCGACACAAGAGACCCAGTACTTC. It translates to CASSLGLAATQETQYF.

This clone was seen a handful of times. The gene calls are TRBV4-3 and TRBJ2-1; D gene uncertain. CDR3 size: 14 residues. The germline CDR1 and CDR2 sequences are LGHNA and YSLEER. V shed 1 base and J shed 6 bases, with 10 bases lying between them. This CDR3 reads CASSQGSASNEQFF. The CDR3 region has the DNA TGCGCCAGCAGCCAAGGATCAGCGAGCAATGAGCAGTTCTTC.

The rearrangement uses TRBV2 and TRBJ2-5; TRBD2 agrees at 8 bases. The CDR3 is 14 amino acids. Trimming cost V 3 bases and J 5 bases; bases outside gene matches: 5. Germline V lookup: CDR1 SNHLY, CDR2 FYNNEI. The CDR3 DNA is TGTGCCAGCAGTGATTCGGGGGGGCTTGAGACCCAGTACTTC. Translating it yields CASSDSGGLETQYF.

The V call is TRBV5-6, the J call TRBJ2-1; 8 bases line up with TRBD1. V dropped 4 bases and J dropped 2; count of bases not matched to a gene: 2. The CDR3 extends over 14 amino acids. Per germline, CDR1 SGHDT and CDR2 YYEEEE. The chain's CDR3 is CASSRTGPYNEQFF. As DNA, the CDR3 is TGTGCCAGCAGCCGGACAGGGCCCTACAATGAGCAGTTCTTC.

The V gene is TRBV6-1, the J gene TRBJ1-3; D may be TRBD1 (5 bases). Trimming removed 6 bases from V and 2 bases from J, with 11 bases in between. The CDR3 consists of 14 residues. Germline V gives CDR1 MNHNS, CDR2 SASEGT. The CDR3 DNA is TGTGCCAGCAGCGTTGTCAGGGCTGGAAACACCATATATTTT. It yields the protein CASSVVRAGNTIYF.

The V gene is TRBV7-3, the J gene TRBJ1-1; possibly TRBD1 for D (5 bases). The germline CDR1 and CDR2 sequences are SGHTA and FQGTGA. The CDR3 is 14 amino acids. V was cut by 5 bases and J by 4 bases, with 14 bases left in between. CDR3: CASSRGGPGTEAFF. In DNA, the CDR3 is TGTGCCAGCAGCCGGGGGGGACCGGGCACTGAAGCTTTCTTT. The variable domain in full, completed from reference TRBV7-3 and TRBJ1-1, reads GAGVSQTPSNKVTEKGKYVELRCDPISGHTALYWYRQSLGQGPEFLIYFQGTGAADDSGLPNDRFFAVRPEGSVSTLKIQRTERGDSAVYLCASSRGGPGTEAFFGQGTRLTVV.

V is TRBV7-9 and J is TRBJ1-5; a weak D match, TRBD1 (6 bases). Trimming took off 5 bases at V and 2 bases at J, with 16 bases between the two ends. This CDR3 has 16 residues. The germline V gene encodes CDR1 SEHNR and CDR2 FQNEAQ (reference sequence). DNA for the CDR3: TGTGCCAGCAGCCCTCTCGGGGACACAGGCAATCAGCCCCAGCATTTT. Residues: CASSPLGDTGNQPQHF.